The entry below gives a single T cell receptor (beta chain) sequence along with its context. TCRdb's copy holds only in-frame clones and misses some; the assay was immunoSEQ multiplex PCR. The table lists about 85,000 clones, about 86% of them singletons. This entry comes from a study of T cell responses to AZD1222 COVID-19 vaccine. This sequence originates from an adult in good health. Sequencing was performed on peripheral blood, taken on day 0 of AZD1222 vaccination.

Here the CDR3 reads CASSPGTGQETQYF. The CDR3 region has the DNA TGTGCCAGCAGTCCCGGGACAGGACAAGAGACCCAGTACTTC. J is TRBJ2-5 and V is TRBV27, with TRBD1 matching over 8 bases. The germline V gene has CDR1 MNHEY and CDR2 SMNVEV (reference sequence). The J segment lost 2 bases and the V segment lost 5 bases, leaving 4 bases of the junction unmatched. CDR3 length: 14 residues.